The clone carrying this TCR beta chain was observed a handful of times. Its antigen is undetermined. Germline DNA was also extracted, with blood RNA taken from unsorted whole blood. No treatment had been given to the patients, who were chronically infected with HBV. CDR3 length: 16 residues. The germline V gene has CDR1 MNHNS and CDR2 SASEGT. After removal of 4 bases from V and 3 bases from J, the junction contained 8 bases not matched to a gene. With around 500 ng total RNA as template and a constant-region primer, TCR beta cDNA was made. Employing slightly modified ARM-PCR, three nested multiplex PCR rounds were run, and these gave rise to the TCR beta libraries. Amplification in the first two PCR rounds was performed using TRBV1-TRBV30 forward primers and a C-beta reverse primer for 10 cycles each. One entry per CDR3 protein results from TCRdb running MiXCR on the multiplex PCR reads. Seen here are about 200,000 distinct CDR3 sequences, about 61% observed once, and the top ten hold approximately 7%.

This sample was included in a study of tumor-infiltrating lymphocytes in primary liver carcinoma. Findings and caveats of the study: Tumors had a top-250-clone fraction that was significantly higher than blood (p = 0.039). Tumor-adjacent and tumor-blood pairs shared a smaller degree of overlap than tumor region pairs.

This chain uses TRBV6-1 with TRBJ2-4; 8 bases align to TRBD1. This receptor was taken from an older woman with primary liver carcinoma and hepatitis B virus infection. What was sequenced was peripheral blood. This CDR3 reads CASSATGGFGKNIQYF. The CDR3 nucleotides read TGTGCCAGCAGTGCCACAGGGGGGTTCGGCAAAAACATTCAGTACTTC.